This T cell receptor (beta chain) was documented in a study of T cells and Merkel cell carcinoma outcomes. Whole-study findings and limits: Merkel cell carcinoma outcomes were reportedly predicted by repertoire and T-cell density.

Profiling relied on immunoSEQ multiplex PCR, and the TCRdb table lists in-frame clones only, not all of them. The table includes 400 or so clones, about 90% detected once. On this clone: Its antigen remains unidentified.

The CDR3 totals 13 residues. V was trimmed by 6 bases and J by 5 bases, leaving 14 bases between them. Germline V gene lookup returns CDR1 SGHNT and CDR2 YYREEE (reference sequence). Sample: tumor tissue from Merkel cell carcinoma. The receptor comes from a human donor with Merkel cell carcinoma. This chain joins TRBV5-4 and TRBJ2-5; TRBD1 is a possible D gene (6 bases). CDR3 loop: CASIGPGEETQYF. The CDR3 nucleotides read TGTGCCAGCATCGGGCCAGGGGAGGAGACCCAGTACTTC.